These 14 T cell receptor beta chains share one sample of origin, sequenced in a study of identical twins. TCRdb used MiXCR to reprocess the 5' RACE reads, holding one entry per CDR3 protein. Of around 530,000 distinct CDR3 sequences in the sample, around 15% are singletons; the top ten hold 0.44%. These data also featured in a second study, about yellow fever vaccine responses in identical twins.

The source material was CD4+ T cells sorted from blood. The receptors shown here come from a woman younger than 35 in good health.

This clonotype was counted only a few times. The chain employs TRBV6-2 or TRBV6-3 and TRBJ1-1; D not resolved. Germline CDR1 and CDR2: MNHEY and SVGEGT. The CDR3 is made up of 10 amino acids. V lost 4 bases and J 4 bases, leaving 1 base between the germline ends. The CDR3 DNA reads as TGTGCCAGCAGTTCCACTGAAGCTTTCTTT. Translating it yields CASSSTEAFF.

This clonotype showed up just a few times. J is TRBJ2-1 and V is TRBV5-1; TRBD1 is a possible D gene (6 bases). Germline-derived CDR1 and CDR2 are SGHRS and YFSETQ. With 3 bases removed from V and 5 bases from J, the gap between germline ends came to 21 bases. CDR3 size: 17 residues. CDR3 sequence (DNA): TGCGCCAGCAGCTCATTAAATTTGGGGGCGCAGGACAATGAGCAGTTCTTC. Amino acids: CASSSLNLGAQDNEQFF. Together with reference TRBV5-1 and TRBJ2-1, the CDR3 gives the full variable domain: KAGVTQTPRYLIKTRGQQVTLSCSPISGHRSVSWYQQTPGQGLQFLFEYFSETQRNKGNFPGRFSGRQFSNSRSEMNVSTLELGDSALYLCASSSLNLGAQDNEQFFGPGTRLTVL.

V and J are TRBV20-1 and TRBJ2-1; D not certain. Trimming removed 0 bases at V and 4 bases at J, with 16 bases between. CDR1 and CDR2 from the germline V gene are DFQATT and SNEGSKA (reference sequence). The CDR3 loop spans 16 amino acids. The CDR3 bases are TGCAGTGCTAGAGATTCTCCCGGAGTGGCGTACAATGAGCAGTTCTTC. Translated: CSARDSPGVAYNEQFF.

The chain employs TRBV12-3 or TRBV12-4 and TRBJ2-3; 8 bases match TRBD2. Losses at the gene ends were 2 bases for V and 7 bases for J; bases not matched to a gene: 8. The length of the CDR3 is 15 residues. CDR3 coding DNA: TGTGCCAGCAGTTTAATTGAGCGGGGGAGAAATACGCAGTATTTT. Translating gives CASSLIERGRNTQYF.

The CDR3 region has the DNA TGCGCCAGCAGCACCGACGGGGTTTATGAAAAACTGTTTTTT. Its translation: CASSTDGVYEKLFF. The chain recombines TRBV5-1 with TRBJ1-4, with unresolved D. Trimming pared 4 bases from V and 6 bases from J, leaving 13 bases between. Germline values: CDR1 SGHRS, CDR2 YFSETQ. The CDR3 totals 14 residues.

V is TRBV28 and J is TRBJ1-2, with D unclear. CDR3 size: 13 residues. From germline, CDR1 is MDHEN and CDR2 SYDVKM. V was clipped by 3 bases and J by 2 bases, with 7 bases between them. The CDR3 region has the DNA TGTGCCAGCAGTTTTACCCGGAACTATGGCTACACCTTC. This gives the protein CASSFTRNYGYTF.

Points on this clonotype: Its ends do not fully match the called genes, so a read error is possible. The V gene is TRBV7-9, the J gene TRBJ1-2; 8 bases map to TRBD1. The CDR3 covers 15 residues. Germline CDR1 reads SEHNR; CDR2 reads FQNEAQ (reference sequence). CDR3 nucleotide sequence: TGTGCCAGCAGCCCCCAGGCAGGGGGCTCTAGTGGCTACACTTTC. Its protein product is CASSPQAGGSSGYTF. The full variable domain, in which reference TRBV7-9 and TRBJ1-2 provide the parts outside the CDR3, is DTGVSQNPRHKITKRGQNVTFRCDPISEHNRLYWYRQTLGQGPEFLTYFQNEAQLEKSRLLSDRFSAERPKGSFSTLEIQRTEQGDSAMYLCASSPQAGGSSGYTFGSGTRLTVV.

This clonotype was seen a handful of times. The chain has TRBV24-1 and TRBJ1-5, with 7 bases matching TRBD1. Germline V CDR1 and CDR2: KGHDR, SFDVKD. CDR3 length equals 14 residues. The J segment lost 7 bases and the V segment lost 2 bases, leaving 4 bases of the junction unmatched. The CDR3 reads CATSDSDRVQPQHF. CDR3 sequence (DNA): TGTGCCACCAGTGATTCTGACAGGGTCCAGCCCCAGCATTTT.

This clonotype came up a few times. J is TRBJ2-4 and V is TRBV7-9; TRBD2 is a possible D gene (5 bases). Trimming pared 5 bases from V and 5 bases from J, leaving 13 bases between. Germline values: CDR1 SEHNR, CDR2 FQNEAQ (reference sequence). The CDR3 has 14 residues. Here the CDR3 DNA reads TGTGCCAGCAGCCTTGGGAGTGGGGAAAACATTCAGTACTTC. Protein sequence: CASSLGSGENIQYF.

This clonotype was observed a few times. This CDR3 is CASSQELRRADTQYF. The CDR3 DNA is TGTGCCAGCAGCCAAGAATTGAGGAGGGCAGATACGCAGTATTTT. The rearrangement links TRBV14 to TRBJ2-3; D perhaps matches TRBD2 (6 bases). This CDR3 comprises 15 residues. Deletions cut 0 bases from V and 4 bases from J, with 11 bases between. CDR1 and CDR2 from the germline V gene are SGHDN and FVKESK.

In this sample, this clonotype turned up once. The gene calls are TRBV12-3 or TRBV12-4 and TRBJ1-2; D may be TRBD1 (5 bases). Between the trimmed V and J ends, which lost 6 bases and 4 bases, there was a span of 15 bases. CDR3 length: 14 amino acids. Here the CDR3 reads CASSWTRAIYGYTF. CDR3 nucleotide sequence: TGTGCCAGCAGCTGGACCAGGGCCATCTATGGCTACACCTTC.

The chain joins TRBV20-1 to TRBJ1-1; D not certain. The germline V gene has CDR1 DFQATT and CDR2 SNEGSKA (reference sequence). The CDR3 loop spans 14 amino acids. Trimming cost V 4 bases and J 4 bases, with 16 bases left between them. In DNA form, the CDR3 reads TGCAGTGCTACCTCGGGAGGAGGGAGCACTGAAGCTTTCTTT. Translating gives CSATSGGGSTEAFF.

The chain is built from TRBV6-1 and TRBJ2-2; 7 positions match TRBD2. Germline V gene lookup returns CDR1 MNHNS and CDR2 SASEGT. The CDR3 length is 17 residues. J gave up 1 base and V 6 bases, and 11 bases lay outside the gene matches. The CDR3 loop reads CASRLRGGGLNTGELFF. DNA for the CDR3: TGTGCCAGCAGACTCCGGGGCGGGGGTCTGAACACCGGGGAGCTGTTTTTT.

This chain links TRBV10-1 with TRBJ2-1; 8 bases are shared with TRBD1. The CDR3 is 15 residues long. Germline V gene sequence: CDR1 WNHNN, CDR2 SYGVQD (reference sequence). The V gene end was trimmed by 6 bases and the J gene end by 1 base; junction bases not matched to a gene: 5. DNA of the CDR3: TGCGCCAGCAGCAAGACAGGGGCGTCCTACAATGAGCAGTTCTTC. Translated: CASSKTGASYNEQFF.